This T cell receptor (beta chain) derives from a study of tumor-infiltrating lymphocytes in oesophageal squamous cell carcinoma. Of note for this clonotype: A much larger clone lies a single base off, so this may be a read error.

The germline CDR1 and CDR2 sequences are SGHRS and YFSETQ. The CDR3 sequence is 13 residues long. Trimming stripped 2 bases from V and 10 bases from J, with 13 bases between. MiXCR, applied by TCRdb to the PCR reads, yields one record per CDR3 protein. The data show 15,000 to 25,000 distinct CDR3 sequences, roughly 36% seen once. Sequencing was carried out using esophageal tumor tissue. This chain connects TRBV5-1 to TRBJ2-1; maybe TRBD2 (6 bases). The sequence derives from a male donor with esophageal squamous cell carcinoma. This chain's CDR3 is CASSFSGSYEQFF. For the CDR3, the DNA is TGCGCCAGCAGCTTTAGCGGTTCCTACGAGCAGTTCTTC.